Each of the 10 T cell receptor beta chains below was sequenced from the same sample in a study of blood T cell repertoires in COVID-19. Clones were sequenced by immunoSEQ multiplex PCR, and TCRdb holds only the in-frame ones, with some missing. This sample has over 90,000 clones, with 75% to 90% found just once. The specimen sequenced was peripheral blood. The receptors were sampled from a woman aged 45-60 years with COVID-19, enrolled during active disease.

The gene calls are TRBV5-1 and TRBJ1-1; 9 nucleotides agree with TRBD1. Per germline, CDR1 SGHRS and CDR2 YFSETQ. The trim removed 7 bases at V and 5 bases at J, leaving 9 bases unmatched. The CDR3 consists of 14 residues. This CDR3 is CASGRQGGFTEAFF. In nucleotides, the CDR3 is TGCGCCAGCGGACGACAGGGGGGATTTACTGAAGCTTTCTTT.

CDR3 loop: CASSPLDSPMASPLHF. CDR3 sequence (DNA): TGTGCCAGCAGCCCCCTGGACAGCCCGATGGCTTCACCCCTCCACTTT. The gene calls are TRBV5-6 and TRBJ1-6; TRBD1 might be the D (6 bases). The V and J ends lost 4 bases and 9 bases respectively, with 20 bases between them. Germline V gives CDR1 SGHDT, CDR2 YYEEEE. The CDR3 sequence is 16 residues long.

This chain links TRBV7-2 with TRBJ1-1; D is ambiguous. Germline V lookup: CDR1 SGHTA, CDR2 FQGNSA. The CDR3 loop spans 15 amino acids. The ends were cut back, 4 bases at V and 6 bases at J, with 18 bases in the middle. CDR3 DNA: TGTGCCAGCAGCTCCAGCTTATCTAGTGTTGCTGAAGCTTTCTTT. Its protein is CASSSSLSSVAEAFF. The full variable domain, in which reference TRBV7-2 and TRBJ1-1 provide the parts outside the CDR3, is GAGVSQSPSNKVTEKGKDVELRCDPISGHTALYWYRQSLGQGLEFLIYFQGNSAPDKSGLPSDRFSAERTGGSVSTLTIQRTQQEDSAVYLCASSSSLSSVAEAFFGQGTRLTVV.

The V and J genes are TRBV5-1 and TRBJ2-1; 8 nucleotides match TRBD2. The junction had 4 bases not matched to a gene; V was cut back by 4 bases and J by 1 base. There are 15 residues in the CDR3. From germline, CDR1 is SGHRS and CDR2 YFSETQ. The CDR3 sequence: CASSAGGGSYNEQFF. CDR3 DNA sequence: TGCGCCAGCAGCGCGGGCGGGGGGTCCTACAATGAGCAGTTCTTC.

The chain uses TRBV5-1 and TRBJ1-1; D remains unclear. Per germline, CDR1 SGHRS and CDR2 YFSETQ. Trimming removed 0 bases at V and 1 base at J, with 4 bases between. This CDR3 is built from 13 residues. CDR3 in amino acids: CASSLGRNTEAFF. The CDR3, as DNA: TGCGCCAGCAGCTTGGGGAGGAACACTGAAGCTTTCTTT.

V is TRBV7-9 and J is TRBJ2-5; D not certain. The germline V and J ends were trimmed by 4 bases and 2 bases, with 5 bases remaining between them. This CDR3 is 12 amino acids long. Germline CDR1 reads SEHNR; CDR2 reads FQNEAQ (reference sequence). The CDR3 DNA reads TGTGCCAGCAGCTCCAGTCAAGAGACCCAGTACTTC. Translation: CASSSSQETQYF.

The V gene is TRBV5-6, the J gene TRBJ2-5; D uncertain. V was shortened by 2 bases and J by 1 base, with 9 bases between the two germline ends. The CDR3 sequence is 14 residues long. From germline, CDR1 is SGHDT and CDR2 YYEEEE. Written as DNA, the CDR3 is TGTGCCAGCAGCTTAGAACACACCCAAGAGACCCAGTACTTC. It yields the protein CASSLEHTQETQYF.

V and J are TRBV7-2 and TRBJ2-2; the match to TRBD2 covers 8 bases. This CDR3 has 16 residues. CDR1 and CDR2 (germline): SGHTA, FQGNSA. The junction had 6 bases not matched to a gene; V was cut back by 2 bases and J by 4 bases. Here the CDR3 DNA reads TGTGCCAGCAGCTTACGGAGCGGGGGAACCACCGGGGAGCTGTTTTTT. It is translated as CASSLRSGGTTGELFF.

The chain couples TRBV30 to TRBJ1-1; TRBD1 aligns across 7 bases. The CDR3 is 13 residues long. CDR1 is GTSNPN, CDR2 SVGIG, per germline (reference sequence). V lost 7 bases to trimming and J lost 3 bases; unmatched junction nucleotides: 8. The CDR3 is CASPGRGDTEAFF. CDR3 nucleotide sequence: TGTGCCTCCCCGGGCAGGGGGGACACTGAAGCTTTCTTT.

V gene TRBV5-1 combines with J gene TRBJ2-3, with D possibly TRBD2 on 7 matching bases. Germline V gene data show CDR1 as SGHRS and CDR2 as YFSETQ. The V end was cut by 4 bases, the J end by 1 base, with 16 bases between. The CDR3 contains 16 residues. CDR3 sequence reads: CASSKGTGGGTDTQYF. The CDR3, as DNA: TGCGCCAGCAGCAAAGGCACGGGGGGCGGCACAGATACGCAGTATTTT. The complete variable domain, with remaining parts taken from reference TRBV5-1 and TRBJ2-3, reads KAGVTQTPRYLIKTRGQQVTLSCSPISGHRSVSWYQQTPGQGLQFLFEYFSETQRNKGNFPGRFSGRQFSNSRSEMNVSTLELGDSALYLCASSKGTGGGTDTQYFGPGTRLTVL.